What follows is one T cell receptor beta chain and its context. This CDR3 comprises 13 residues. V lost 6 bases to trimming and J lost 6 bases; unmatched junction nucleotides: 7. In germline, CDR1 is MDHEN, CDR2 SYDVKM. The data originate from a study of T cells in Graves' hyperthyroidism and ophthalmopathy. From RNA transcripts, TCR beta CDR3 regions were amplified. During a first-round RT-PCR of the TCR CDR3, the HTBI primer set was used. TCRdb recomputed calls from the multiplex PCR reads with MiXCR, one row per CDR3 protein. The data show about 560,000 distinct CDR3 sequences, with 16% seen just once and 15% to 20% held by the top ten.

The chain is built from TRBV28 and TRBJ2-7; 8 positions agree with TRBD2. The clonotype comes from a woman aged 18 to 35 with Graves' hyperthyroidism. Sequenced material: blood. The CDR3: CASRTGGPGEQYF. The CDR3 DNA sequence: TGTGCCAGCAGAACGGGAGGGCCGGGCGAGCAGTACTTC.